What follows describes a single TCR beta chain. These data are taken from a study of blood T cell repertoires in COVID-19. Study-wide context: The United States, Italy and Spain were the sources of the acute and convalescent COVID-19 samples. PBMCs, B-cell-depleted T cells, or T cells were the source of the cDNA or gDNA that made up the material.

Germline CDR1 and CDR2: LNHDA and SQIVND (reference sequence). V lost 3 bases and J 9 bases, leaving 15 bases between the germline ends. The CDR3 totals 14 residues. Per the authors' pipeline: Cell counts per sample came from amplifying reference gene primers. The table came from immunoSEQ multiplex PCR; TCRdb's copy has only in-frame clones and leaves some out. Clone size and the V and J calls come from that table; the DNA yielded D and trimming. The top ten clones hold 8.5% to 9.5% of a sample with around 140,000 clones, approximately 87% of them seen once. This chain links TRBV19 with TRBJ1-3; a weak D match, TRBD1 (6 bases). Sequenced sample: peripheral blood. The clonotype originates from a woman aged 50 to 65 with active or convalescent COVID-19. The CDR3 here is CASSIRDTRGTIYF. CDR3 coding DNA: TGTGCCAGTAGTATTCGGGACACCAGGGGCACCATATATTTT.